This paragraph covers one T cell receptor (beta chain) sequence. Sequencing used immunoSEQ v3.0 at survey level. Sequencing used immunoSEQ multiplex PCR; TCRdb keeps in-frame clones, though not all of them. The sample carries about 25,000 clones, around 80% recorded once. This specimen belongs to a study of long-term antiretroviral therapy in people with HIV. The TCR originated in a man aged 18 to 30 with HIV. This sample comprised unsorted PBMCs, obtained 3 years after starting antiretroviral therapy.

CDR3 region: CASSDASGGETQYF. For the CDR3, the DNA is TGTGCCAGCAGTGACGCTAGCGGGGGAGAGACCCAGTACTTC. The rearrangement uses TRBV2 and TRBJ2-5; 10 bases are a match to TRBD2. The CDR3 runs 14 residues. Per the germline V gene, CDR1 is SNHLY and CDR2 is FYNNEI. V was clipped by 3 bases and J by 4 bases; unmatched bases: 2.